One sample yielded the 30 T cell receptor beta chains listed below, sequenced in a study of T cell responses to AZD1222 COVID-19 vaccine. Repertoires were generated with immunoSEQ multiplex PCR, while TCRdb's copy carries only in-frame clones and drops some. The profile shows 90,000 to 150,000 clones, over 75% of them singletons. The sequencing here drew on peripheral blood, taken on day 0 of AZD1222 vaccination. The origin of the receptors is an adult in good health.

The rearrangement joins TRBV6-2 or TRBV6-3 to TRBJ1-1; TRBD1 aligns across 9 bases. This CDR3 is 16 amino acids long. The ends lost 0 bases at V and 7 bases at J; junction bases unmatched: 9. Germline loops: CDR1 MNHEY, CDR2 SVGEGT. The CDR3 loop reads CASSYSINRGRDEAFF. CDR3 DNA sequence: TGTGCCAGCAGTTACTCGATCAACAGGGGGCGGGATGAAGCTTTCTTT.

This chain uses TRBV9 with TRBJ1-4, with 10 bases fitting TRBD1. The CDR3 is made up of 15 amino acids. Trimming removed 0 bases from V and 8 bases from J; junction bases left unmatched: 4. The germline V gene encodes CDR1 SGDLS and CDR2 YYNGEE. CDR3 sequence: CASSVAGQGDEKLFF. The CDR3 bases are TGTGCCAGCAGCGTAGCCGGACAGGGGGACGAAAAACTGTTTTTT.

The V and J genes are TRBV19 and TRBJ2-7; D might be TRBD1 or TRBD2, each matching 5 bases. This CDR3 is 15 amino acids long. Deletions cut 3 bases from V and 6 bases from J, with 18 bases between. CDR1 and CDR2 (germline): LNHDA, SQIVND (reference sequence). This CDR3 reads CASSMRTGLRGEQYF. CDR3 nucleotide sequence: TGTGCCAGTAGTATGCGCACGGGGCTGAGGGGCGAGCAGTACTTC.

Only one count was recorded for this clone. The CDR3 DNA reads as TGTGCCAGCAGCTCCCGTCAGTCAGATACGCAGTATTTT. It is translated as CASSSRQSDTQYF. The J gene is TRBJ2-3, the V gene TRBV7-8; D gene ambiguous. The CDR3 loop spans 13 amino acids. V was trimmed by 4 bases and J by 4 bases, leaving 9 bases between them. Germline lookup yields CDR1 SGHVS and CDR2 FQNEAQ.

This rearrangement joins TRBV5-1 to TRBJ1-2; D unclear. Germline V CDR1 and CDR2: SGHRS, YFSETQ. Trimming took 4 bases from V and 4 from J, leaving 14 bases between them. The CDR3 has 14 amino acids. The CDR3 loop is CASSREGGGYGYTF. CDR3 coding DNA: TGCGCCAGCAGCAGAGAGGGCGGTGGCTATGGCTACACCTTC.

This chain connects TRBV5-1 to TRBJ2-7; D possibly matches TRBD1 or TRBD2 (5 bases each). Germline lookup yields CDR1 SGHRS and CDR2 YFSETQ. The CDR3 runs 15 residues. Trimming shortened V by 0 bases and J by 2 bases, and 12 bases separated the two germline ends. CDR3 protein: CASSLGVGATYEQYF. Here the CDR3 DNA reads TGCGCCAGCAGCTTGGGGGTCGGGGCCACCTACGAGCAGTACTTC. The complete variable domain, with remaining parts taken from reference TRBV5-1 and TRBJ2-7, reads KAGVTQTPRYLIKTRGQQVTLSCSPISGHRSVSWYQQTPGQGLQFLFEYFSETQRNKGNFPGRFSGRQFSNSRSEMNVSTLELGDSALYLCASSLGVGATYEQYFGPGTRLTVT.

The rearrangement joins TRBV7-9 to TRBJ1-6, with 8 bases aligning to TRBD1. Germline-derived CDR1 and CDR2 are SEHNR and FQNEAQ (reference sequence). The junction had 3 bases not matched to a gene; V was cut back by 1 base and J by 10 bases. The CDR3 is 14 residues long. CDR3 region: CASSLGQGRSPLHF. CDR3 nucleotide sequence: TGTGCCAGCAGCTTAGGACAGGGGAGATCACCCCTCCACTTT.

The chain carries TRBV7-9 and TRBJ1-2; no definite D call. Germline V lookup: CDR1 SEHNR, CDR2 FQNEAQ (reference sequence). V lost 7 bases and J lost 8, with 20 bases in between. The CDR3 has 14 amino acids. The CDR3 sequence: CASTRGERPVGYTF. The CDR3 DNA sequence: TGTGCCAGCACCCGGGGTGAGAGGCCTGTAGGCTACACCTTC.

DNA of the CDR3: TGTGCCAGCAGTTTTGACGGAGGCACTGAAGCTTTCTTT. Its protein product is CASSFDGGTEAFF. The V call is TRBV6-5, the J call TRBJ1-1, with unresolved D. V was pared by 4 bases and J by 4 bases, with 10 bases between. Germline loops: CDR1 MNHEY, CDR2 SVGAGI. The CDR3 spans 13 residues.

The gene calls are TRBV4-2 and TRBJ1-2; D is uncertain. V dropped 4 bases and J dropped 4 bases, with 19 bases sitting between them. CDR3 size: 16 residues. Germline CDR1 and CDR2: LGHNA and YNFKEQ. CDR3 loop: CASSPRSTARIYGYTF. CDR3 in DNA: TGTGCCAGCAGCCCCCGCTCTACGGCGCGTATCTATGGCTACACCTTC.

The chain is built from TRBV6-2 or TRBV6-3 and TRBJ2-7; D may correspond to TRBD1 or TRBD2 (5 bases each). V lost 0 bases to trimming and J lost 5 bases, with 11 bases between them. The CDR3 length is 14 residues. Germline V CDR1 and CDR2: MNHEY, SVGEGT. The CDR3 region has the DNA TGTGCCAGCAGTTACTCGGCAGGGAGCCACGAGCAGTACTTC. The encoded protein is CASSYSAGSHEQYF.

The chain uses TRBV7-9 and TRBJ1-2; the match to TRBD1 covers 7 bases. This CDR3 region has 13 residues. Germline assignment: CDR1 SEHNR and CDR2 FQNEAQ (reference sequence). The ends lost 5 bases at V and 8 bases at J; junction bases unmatched: 8. CDR3 protein: CASSRQGSGGYTF. CDR3 nucleotides: TGTGCCAGCAGCCGACAGGGATCAGGGGGCTACACCTTC.

The genes are TRBV4-2 and TRBJ1-1; 8 bases match TRBD1. The CDR3 runs 15 residues. J gave up 6 bases and V 5 bases, and 11 bases lay outside the gene matches. The germline V gene has CDR1 LGHNA and CDR2 YNFKEQ. The DNA of the CDR3 is TGTGCCAGCAGCATACGTCCGGACAGGGAGGCTGAAGCTTTCTTT. Protein: CASSIRPDREAEAFF.

For the CDR3, the DNA is TGTGCCAGCAGCTCAAGGACGGTGAACACTGAAGCTTTCTTT. Translating gives CASSSRTVNTEAFF. V gene TRBV7-2 combines with J gene TRBJ1-1; D ambiguous. Trimming took off 4 bases at V and 0 bases at J, with 9 bases between the two ends. The CDR3 is made up of 14 amino acids. Germline V gene sequence: CDR1 SGHTA, CDR2 FQGNSA.

This clone was found once. This sequence joins TRBV27 and TRBJ1-1; TRBD1 is a possible D gene (5 bases). V lost 5 bases to trimming and J lost 0 bases, with 19 bases between them. Germline values: CDR1 MNHEY, CDR2 SMNVEV (reference sequence). The CDR3 is 17 residues long. The CDR3, as DNA: TGTGCCAGCAGTCCTCAGCGGGGGGATACTATGAACACTGAAGCTTTCTTT. The encoded protein is CASSPQRGDTMNTEAFF.

With respect to this clone: This could be a read error, since a much larger clone is one nucleotide away. V usage is TRBV5-6 and J usage is TRBJ2-7, with no clear D. CDR1 and CDR2 (germline): SGHDT, YYEEEE. This CDR3 contains 12 residues. With 0 bases removed from V and 5 bases from J, the gap between germline ends came to 6 bases. The CDR3 nucleotides are TGTGCCAGCAGCTTGGGAAGGGACGAGCAGTACTTC. It encodes CASSLGRDEQYF. Complete variable domain (other parts from reference TRBV5-6 and TRBJ2-7): DAGVTQSPTHLIKTRGQQVTLRCSPKSGHDTVSWYQQALGQGPQFIFQYYEEEERQRGNFPDRFSGHQFPNYSSELNVNALLLGDSALYLCASSLGRDEQYFGPGTRLTVT.

This clone has only one observation. This chain uses TRBV6-5 with TRBJ1-5; TRBD1 might be the D (5 bases). The CDR3 has 14 amino acids. Germline CDR1 reads MNHEY; CDR2 reads SVGAGI. V was shortened by 4 bases and J by 5 bases, with 12 bases between the two germline ends. CDR3 residues: CASSSGTSDQPQHF. In nucleotides, the CDR3 is TGTGCCAGCAGTTCCGGGACCTCTGATCAGCCCCAGCATTTT.

This sequence joins TRBV19 and TRBJ2-2, with D unresolved. V dropped 11 bases and J dropped 3 bases, with 25 bases sitting between them. The germline gives CDR1 LNHDA, CDR2 SQIVND (reference sequence). The CDR3 contains 17 residues. The CDR3 spells CAPKKNLGAGDTGELFF. The CDR3 DNA is TGTGCCCCTAAGAAAAATTTAGGAGCCGGAGACACCGGGGAGCTGTTTTTT.

This chain uses TRBV27 with TRBJ1-1, with no clear D. The CDR3 covers 11 residues. Germline assignment: CDR1 MNHEY and CDR2 SMNVEV (reference sequence). V lost 6 bases and J 7 bases, leaving 9 bases between the germline ends. The DNA for the CDR3 is TGTGCCAGCAGATACGCGAGTGAAGCTTTCTTT. Translation gives CASRYASEAFF.

DNA for the CDR3: TGTGCCAGCAGGGGGGGGGAGCTGTTTTTT. Protein: CASRGGELFF. V gene TRBV6-5 combines with J gene TRBJ2-2; D call uncertain. The germline gives CDR1 MNHEY, CDR2 SVGAGI. The CDR3 is 10 amino acids. The V and J ends lost 6 bases and 8 bases respectively, with 4 bases between them.

This chain links TRBV7-8 with TRBJ2-5; D remains ambiguous. The CDR3 contains 13 residues. Germline CDR1 is SGHVS and CDR2 is FQNEAQ. Deletions cut 4 bases from V and 2 bases from J, with 8 bases between. As DNA, the CDR3 is TGTGCCAGCAGCTACCGAATACAAGAGACCCAGTACTTC. The encoded protein is CASSYRIQETQYF.

This chain uses TRBV6-5 with TRBJ2-7, with 7 nucleotides matching TRBD1. The germline gives CDR1 MNHEY, CDR2 SVGAGI. This CDR3 is built from 15 residues. V dropped 5 bases and J dropped 2; count of bases not matched to a gene: 9. As DNA, the CDR3 is TGTGCCAGCAGTCTTCGGACAGGAGCGCCCTACGAGCAGTACTTC. Its translation: CASSLRTGAPYEQYF.

The chain joins TRBV19 to TRBJ1-1; D not resolved. V gave up 3 bases and J gave up 9 bases, with 11 bases separating them. The CDR3 is 12 amino acids. Germline-derived CDR1 and CDR2 are LNHDA and SQIVND (reference sequence). The CDR3 loop is CASSMDSGQAFF. In nucleotides, the CDR3 is TGTGCCAGTAGTATGGACTCGGGTCAAGCTTTCTTT.

V is TRBV2 and J is TRBJ1-2; unclear D gene. The germline V gene encodes CDR1 SNHLY and CDR2 FYNNEI. The CDR3 has 14 residues. V was shortened by 8 bases and J by 4 bases, with 17 bases between the two germline ends. Written as DNA, the CDR3 is TGTGCCAGCCGCGGGGTGGCCCTTAGCTATGGCTACACCTTC. Its protein product is CASRGVALSYGYTF.

The genes are TRBV11-2 and TRBJ2-7; TRBD2 is a possible D gene (6 bases). V was trimmed by 3 bases and J by 7 bases, leaving 13 bases between them. The CDR3 runs 13 residues. Germline V CDR1 and CDR2: SGHAT, FQNNGV. CDR3 in amino acids: CASSFGGGLEQYF. The CDR3 nucleotides read TGTGCCAGCAGCTTTGGTGGGGGGTTAGAGCAGTACTTC.

J is TRBJ1-5 and V is TRBV6-4; no definite D call. Germline CDR1 MRHNA, CDR2 SNTAGT. This CDR3 spans 13 amino acids. V was shortened by 3 bases and J by 1 base, with 4 bases between the two germline ends. In DNA form, the CDR3 reads TGTGCCAGCAGTGAGGGGAGCAATCAGCCCCAGCATTTT. Translating it yields CASSEGSNQPQHF.

The chain has TRBV4-2 and TRBJ2-5, with no clear D. Trimming left V 1 base short and J 1 base short, with 10 bases between. The germline V gene has CDR1 LGHNA and CDR2 YNFKEQ. The CDR3 totals 15 residues. The CDR3: CASSQGVSLQETQYF. CDR3 bases: TGTGCCAGCAGCCAAGGGGTAAGCCTCCAAGAGACCCAGTACTTC.

This clone was found once. The V gene is TRBV2, the J gene TRBJ1-3; D is ambiguous. Between the trimmed V and J ends, which lost 5 bases and 0 bases, there was a span of 11 bases. The CDR3 spans 15 residues. Germline V CDR1 and CDR2: SNHLY, FYNNEI. In nucleotides, the CDR3 is TGTGCCAGCAGTTTTACACTCTCCTCTGGAAACACCATATATTTT. Protein product: CASSFTLSSGNTIYF.

The chain recombines TRBV12-3 or TRBV12-4 with TRBJ1-2; D might be TRBD1 (5 bases). Trimming cost V 0 bases and J 6 bases, with 5 bases left between them. The CDR3 totals 12 residues. CDR3 region: CASSLARDGYTF. As DNA, the CDR3 is TGTGCCAGCAGTTTAGCCAGGGATGGCTACACCTTC.

The CDR3 coding sequence is TGTGCCAGCAGCGCCTCCGCGGGGGCCGAAAAACTGTTTTTT. This sequence encodes CASSASAGAEKLFF. The J gene is TRBJ1-4, the V gene TRBV9; a possible D gene is TRBD1 (6 bases). The germline CDR1 and CDR2 sequences are SGDLS and YYNGEE. With 3 bases removed from V and 8 bases from J, the gap between germline ends came to 14 bases. CDR3 length: 14 amino acids.